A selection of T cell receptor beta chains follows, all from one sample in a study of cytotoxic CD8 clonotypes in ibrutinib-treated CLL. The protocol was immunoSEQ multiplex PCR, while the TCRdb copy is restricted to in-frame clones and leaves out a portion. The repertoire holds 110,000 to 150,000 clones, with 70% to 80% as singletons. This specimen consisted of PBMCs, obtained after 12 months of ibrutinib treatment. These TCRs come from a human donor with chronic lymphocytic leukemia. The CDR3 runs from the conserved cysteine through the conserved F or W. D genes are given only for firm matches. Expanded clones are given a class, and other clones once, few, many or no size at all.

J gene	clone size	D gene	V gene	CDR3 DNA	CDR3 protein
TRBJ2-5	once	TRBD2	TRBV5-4	TGTGCCAGCAGCTTTGGCGGACTAGCGGGAGGGTTACAAGAGACCCAGTACTTC	CASSFGGLAGGLQETQYF
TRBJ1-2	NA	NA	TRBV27	TGTGCCAGCAGTTTATCGTCCGGTTATGGCTACACCTTC	CASSLSSGYGYTF
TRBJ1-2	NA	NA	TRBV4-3	TGCGCCAGCAGCCAGCCGGGAGTCCCTTATGGCTACACCTTC	CASSQPGVPYGYTF
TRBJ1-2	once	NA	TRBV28	TGTGCCAGCAGGCACTCAGGGCAGACTTTCGGCTACACCTTC	CASRHSGQTFGYTF
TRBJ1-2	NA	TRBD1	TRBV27	TGTGCCAGCAGTTCCACCGGGACAGGAGCTACTACCTTC	CASSSTGTGATTF
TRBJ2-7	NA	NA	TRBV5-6	TGTGCCAGCAGCTTGGGGGGAACCTACGAGCAGTACTTC	CASSLGGTYEQYF
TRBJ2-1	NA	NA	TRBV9	TGTGCCAGCAGCGTAGGGGGAGCCTCCTACAATGAGCAGTTCTTC	CASSVGGASYNEQFF
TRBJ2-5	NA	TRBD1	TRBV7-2	TGTGCCAGCAGCCCGGGACAGGAACAAGAGACCCAGTACTTC	CASSPGQEQETQYF
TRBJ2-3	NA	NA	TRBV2	TGTGCCAGCAGTGTGAGCACAGATACGCAGTATTTT	CASSVSTDTQYF
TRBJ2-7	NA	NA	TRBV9	TGTGCCAGCAGCGTAGGCGGGATGAGCTCCTACGAGCAGTACTTC	CASSVGGMSSYEQYF
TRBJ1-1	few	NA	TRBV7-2	TGTGCCAGCAGCGCCGTCACTGAAGCTTTCTTT	CASSAVTEAFF
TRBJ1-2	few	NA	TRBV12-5	TGTGCTAGTGTACCGGGGAACTATGGCTACACCTTC	CASVPGNYGYTF
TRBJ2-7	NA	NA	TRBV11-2	TGCGCCAGCAGCCTAGGGTGGAGGGCCTACGAGCAGTACTTC	CASSLGWRAYEQYF
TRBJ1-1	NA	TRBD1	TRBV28	TGTGCCAGTATGAGACAGGGAGCGGACACTGAAGCTTTCTTT	CASMRQGADTEAFF
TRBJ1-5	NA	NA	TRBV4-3	TGCGCCAGCAGCCAAGATGCAGCCCCTTGGCCCCAGCATTTT	CASSQDAAPWPQHF
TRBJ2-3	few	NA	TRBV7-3	TGTGCCAGCAGCTTAACTTCAGATACGCAGTATTTT	CASSLTSDTQYF
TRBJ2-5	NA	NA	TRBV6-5	TGTGCCAGCAGGGGAACAGGAAGCGGGGAGACCCAGTACTTC	CASRGTGSGETQYF
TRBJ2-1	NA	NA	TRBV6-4	TGTGCCAGCAGTCGCAACCCCACGGGGTACAATGAGCAGTTCTTC	CASSRNPTGYNEQFF
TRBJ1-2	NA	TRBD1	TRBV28	TGTGCCAGCAGCCGTGGTGGACAGGGGGCTCTTGGCTACACCTTC	CASSRGGQGALGYTF
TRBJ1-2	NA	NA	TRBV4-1	TGCGCCAGCAGCCAAAATCAGGGTGGCTACACCTTC	CASSQNQGGYTF
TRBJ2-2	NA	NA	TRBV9	TGTGCCAGCAGCGTAGGTAGGAACACCGGGGAGCTGTTTTTT	CASSVGRNTGELFF
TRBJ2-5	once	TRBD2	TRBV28	TGTGCCAGCAGTTTAGGAGTAGCGGGGGCGCAAGAGACCCAGTACTTC	CASSLGVAGAQETQYF
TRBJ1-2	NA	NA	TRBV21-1	TGTGCCAGCAGCTACCGAAGAGGGGGCTGCTATGGCTACACCTTC	CASSYRRGGCYGYTF
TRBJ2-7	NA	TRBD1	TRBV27	TGTGCCAGCAGTCCCCGGACAGGGGGGACCTACGAGCAGTACTTC	CASSPRTGGTYEQYF
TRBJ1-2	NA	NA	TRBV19	TGTGCCAGTAGCTCAGCGGTTGCAGACTACACCTTC	CASSSAVADYTF
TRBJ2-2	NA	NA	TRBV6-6	TGTGCCAGCAGTTATACGGACTCTCGTACCGCCGGGGAGCTGTTTTTT	CASSYTDSRTAGELFF
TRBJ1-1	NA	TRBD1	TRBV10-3	TGTGCCATCAGCTCTGGACAGGCGGGCACTGAAGCTTTCTTT	CAISSGQAGTEAFF
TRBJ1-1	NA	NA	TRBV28	TGTGCCAGCAGCAGGGGTACTGAAGCTTTCTTT	CASSRGTEAFF
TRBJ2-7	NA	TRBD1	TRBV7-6	TGTGCCAGCAGCTTAGATCCAGGGGGAGAGCAGTACTTC	CASSLDPGGEQYF
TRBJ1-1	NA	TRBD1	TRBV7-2	TGTGCCAGCAGCCCAACAGGACAGGGCTACACTGAAGCTTTCTTT	CASSPTGQGYTEAFF
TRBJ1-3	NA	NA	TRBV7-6	TGTGCCAGCAGCCCTTACCGGGAAGACATTTCTGGAAACACCATATATTTT	CASSPYREDISGNTIYF
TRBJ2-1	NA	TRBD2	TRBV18	TGTGCCAGCTCACCGGGACTAGCGGGAGGTCTAACCTACAATGAGCAGTTCTTC	CASSPGLAGGLTYNEQFF
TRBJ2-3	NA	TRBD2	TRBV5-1	TGCGCCAGCAGCTTTAGACTAGCGGGAGGAATCGGCACAGATACGCAGTATTTT	CASSFRLAGGIGTDTQYF
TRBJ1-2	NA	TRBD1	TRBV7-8	TGTGCCAGCAGCCTGACCGGGACAGGGACGAACTATGGCTACACCTTC	CASSLTGTGTNYGYTF
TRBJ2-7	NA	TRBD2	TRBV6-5	TGTGCCAGCAGTAAATTAGCGGGAAGCTACGAGCAGTACTTC	CASSKLAGSYEQYF
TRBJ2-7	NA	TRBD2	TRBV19	TGTGCCAGTAGTATAGGACTAGCGAGCTCCTACGAGCAGTACTTC	CASSIGLASSYEQYF
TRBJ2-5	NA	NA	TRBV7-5	TGTGTCAGAAGCCATCGCATTTACAGGCAAGAGACCCAGTACTTC	CVRSHRIYRQETQYF